Listed below are T cell receptor beta chains from one sample, sequenced in a study of T cell changes during pregnancy in multiple sclerosis. Produced via immunoSEQ multiplex PCR; TCRdb's table is partial and in-frame only. This sample has about 110,000 clones; approximately 90% occur once, and the top ten carry approximately 1.5%. The material sequenced was peripheral blood, taken in the third trimester of pregnancy. Receptors originate from a female donor with multiple sclerosis, enrolled in a pregnancy study. Each CDR3 is given with its conserved first and last residue.

>TRBV4-1
CASSQELGVAGSYEQYF
>TRBV19
CASSPGQGYGYTF
>TRBV9
CASSETSGDNSPLHF
>TRBV28
CASSLAGPANTGELFF
>TRBV6-5
CASSYGLLMNTEAFF
>TRBV6-1
CASSIAGTDYGYTF
>TRBV5-1
CASSVTGTGSYEQYF
>TRBV5-6
CASNWVNSGASLSYNEQFF
>TRBV11-2
CASSFSGNRDEQYF
>TRBV11-2
CASSLRGFVDEQFF
>TRBV6-1
CASSEAWGEARDTQYF
>TRBV15
CATSRTGGQGRTGELFF
>TRBV6-1
CASSTGEGSGYTF
>TRBV19
CASSRTVGSYEQYF
>TRBV28
CASSGELAYNEQFF
>TRBV6-5
CASSYTTGVEQYF
>TRBV6-1
CASKRQGNYGYTF
>TRBV30
CAWSDSGNDEQYF
>TRBV5-4
CASSLAPDSSNSPLHF
>TRBV30
CAWSVGQDSPLHF
>TRBV21-1
CASSKDKGLAGGPGSYEQYF
>TRBV12-5
CASGLGLAETQYF
>TRBV7-9
CASSSAGTANTEAFF
>TRBV28
CASSRQGGSTNEKLFF
>TRBV19
CASSTQGVTEAFF
>TRBV5-1
CASSLAGSSYNEQFF
>TRBV6-6
CASSYFATVNTEAFF
>TRBV2
CASSSGTGVVQLLF
>TRBV2
CASSELAANVLTF
>TRBV5-1
CASSLGPDSTGNTIYF
>TRBV2
CASSPDRGRGYTF
>TRBV10-3
CAISDPGRANQPQHF
>TRBV6-1
CASSENPGLLAKNIQYF
>TRBV7-2
CASSLGRLAGGHSTDTQYF
>TRBV9
CASSPTQGPKTGAQYF
>TRBV7-2
CASSLGAHQGGWRYGYTF
>TRBV30
CAWSVGTRNQPQHF
>TRBV15
CATSFGTGFINQPQHF
>TRBV9
CASSVTGGNTEAFF
>TRBV4-1
CASSFRWGPIDLRGYTF
>TRBV6-1
CASSEASGGATDTQYF
>TRBV7-3
CASSPGSGSGELFF
>TRBV30
CAWKGGAYEQYF